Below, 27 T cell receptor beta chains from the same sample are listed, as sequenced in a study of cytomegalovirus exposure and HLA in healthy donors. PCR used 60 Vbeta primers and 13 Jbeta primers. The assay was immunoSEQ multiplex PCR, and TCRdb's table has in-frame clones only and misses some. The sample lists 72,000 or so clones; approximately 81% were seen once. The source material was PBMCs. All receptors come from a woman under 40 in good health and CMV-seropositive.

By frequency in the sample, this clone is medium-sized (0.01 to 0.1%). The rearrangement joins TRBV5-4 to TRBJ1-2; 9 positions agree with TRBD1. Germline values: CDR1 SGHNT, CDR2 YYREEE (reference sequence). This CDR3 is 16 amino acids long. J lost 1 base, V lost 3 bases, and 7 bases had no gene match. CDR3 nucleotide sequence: TGTGCCAGCAGCTCTCGGACAGGGGAATATAACTATGGCTACACCTTC. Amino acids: CASSSRTGEYNYGYTF.

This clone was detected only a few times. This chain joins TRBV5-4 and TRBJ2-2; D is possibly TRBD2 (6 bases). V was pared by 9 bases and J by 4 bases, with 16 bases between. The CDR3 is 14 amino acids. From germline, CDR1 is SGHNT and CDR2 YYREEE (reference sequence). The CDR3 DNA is TGTGCCACCAGTAGGCGGGATACCACCGGGGAGCTGTTTTTT. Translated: CATSRRDTTGELFF.

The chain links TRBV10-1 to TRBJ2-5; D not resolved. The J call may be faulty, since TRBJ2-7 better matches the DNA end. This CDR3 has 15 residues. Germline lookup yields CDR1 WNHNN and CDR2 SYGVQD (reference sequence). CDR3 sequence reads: CASSDGRMDSYEQYF. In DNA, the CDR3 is TGCGCCAGCAGTGACGGCAGGATGGACTCCTACGAGCAGTACTTC.

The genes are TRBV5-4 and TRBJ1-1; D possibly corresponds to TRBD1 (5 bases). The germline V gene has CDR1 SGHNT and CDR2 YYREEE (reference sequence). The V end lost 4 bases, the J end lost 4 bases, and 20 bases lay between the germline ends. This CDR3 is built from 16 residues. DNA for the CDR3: TGTGCCAGCAGCCTGGACGGGGGACGCGCTGGCACTGAAGCTTTCTTT. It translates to CASSLDGGRAGTEAFF.

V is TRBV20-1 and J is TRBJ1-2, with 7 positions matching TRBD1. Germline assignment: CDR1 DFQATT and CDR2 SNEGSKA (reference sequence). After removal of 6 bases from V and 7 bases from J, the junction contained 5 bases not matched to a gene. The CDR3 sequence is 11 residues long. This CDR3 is CSALSGGGYTF. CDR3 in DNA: TGCAGTGCGCTGTCAGGGGGTGGCTACACCTTC.

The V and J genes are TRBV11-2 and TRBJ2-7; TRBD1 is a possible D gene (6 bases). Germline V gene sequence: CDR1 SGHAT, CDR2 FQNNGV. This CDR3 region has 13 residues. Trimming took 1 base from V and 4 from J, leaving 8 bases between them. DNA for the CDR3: TGTGCCAGCAGCTTAGTTAGGGGGTACGAGCAGTACTTC. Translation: CASSLVRGYEQYF.

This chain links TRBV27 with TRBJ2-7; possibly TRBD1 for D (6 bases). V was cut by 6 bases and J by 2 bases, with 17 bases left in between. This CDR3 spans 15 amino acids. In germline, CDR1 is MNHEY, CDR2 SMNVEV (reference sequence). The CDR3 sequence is CASSLGGLNTYEQYF. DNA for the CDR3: TGTGCCAGCAGCCTAGGGGGTTTGAATACCTACGAGCAGTACTTC.

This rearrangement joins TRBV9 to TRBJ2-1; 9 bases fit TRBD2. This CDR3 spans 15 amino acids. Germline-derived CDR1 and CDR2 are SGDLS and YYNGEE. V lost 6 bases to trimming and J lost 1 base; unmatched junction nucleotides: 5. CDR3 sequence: CASTRGRASYNEQFF. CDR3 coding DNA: TGTGCCAGCACCCGCGGGAGGGCATCCTACAATGAGCAGTTCTTC.

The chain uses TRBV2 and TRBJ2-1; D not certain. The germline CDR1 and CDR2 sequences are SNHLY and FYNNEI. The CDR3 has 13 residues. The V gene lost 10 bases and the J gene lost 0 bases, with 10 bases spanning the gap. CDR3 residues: CAITYLSYNEQFF. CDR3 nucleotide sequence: TGTGCCATCACCTATCTCTCCTACAATGAGCAGTTCTTC.

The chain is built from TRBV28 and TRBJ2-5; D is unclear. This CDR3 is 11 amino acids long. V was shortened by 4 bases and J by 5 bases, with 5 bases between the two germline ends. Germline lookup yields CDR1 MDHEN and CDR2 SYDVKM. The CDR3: CASSSSETQYF. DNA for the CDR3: TGTGCCAGCAGTTCCAGTGAGACCCAGTACTTC.

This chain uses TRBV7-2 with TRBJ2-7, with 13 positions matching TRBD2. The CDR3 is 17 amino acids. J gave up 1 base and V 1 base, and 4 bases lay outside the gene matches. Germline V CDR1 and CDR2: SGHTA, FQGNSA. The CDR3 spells CASSLGRLAGGSYEQYF. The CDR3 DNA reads TGTGCCAGCAGCTTAGGCCGACTAGCGGGAGGATCCTACGAGCAGTACTTC.

The CDR3 region is CAISEGRGGIPTDTQYF. CDR3 DNA: TGTGCCATCAGTGAGGGGAGGGGGGGCATTCCCACAGATACGCAGTATTTT. This rearrangement joins TRBV10-3 to TRBJ2-3; D possibly corresponds to TRBD2 (7 bases). Looked up from germline, CDR1 is ENHRY and CDR2 is SYGVKD. The length of the CDR3 is 17 residues. With 2 bases removed from V and 2 bases from J, the gap between germline ends came to 17 bases.

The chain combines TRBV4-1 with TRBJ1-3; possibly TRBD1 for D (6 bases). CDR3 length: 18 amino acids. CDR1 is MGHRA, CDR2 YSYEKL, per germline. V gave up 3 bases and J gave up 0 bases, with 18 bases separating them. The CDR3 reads CASSQRSSGVTSGNTIYF. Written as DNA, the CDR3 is TGCGCCAGCAGCCAGCGAAGTTCAGGGGTTACCTCTGGAAACACCATATATTTT.

The CDR3 loop reads CASSFGRGTEAFF. The CDR3 DNA sequence: TGTGCCAGCAGCTTCGGCAGGGGCACTGAAGCTTTCTTT. The chain is built from TRBV5-6 and TRBJ1-1; D might be TRBD1 (6 bases). With 2 bases removed from V and 4 bases from J, the gap between germline ends came to 9 bases. Germline assignment: CDR1 SGHDT and CDR2 YYEEEE. This CDR3 contains 13 residues.

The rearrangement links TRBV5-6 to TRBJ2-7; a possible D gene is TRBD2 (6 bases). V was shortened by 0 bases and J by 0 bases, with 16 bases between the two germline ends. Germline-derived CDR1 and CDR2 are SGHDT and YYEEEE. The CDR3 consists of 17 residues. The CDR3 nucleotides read TGTGCCAGCAGCTTGGCCGGGCGCGGGGTCCTCTCCTACGAGCAGTACTTC. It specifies CASSLAGRGVLSYEQYF.

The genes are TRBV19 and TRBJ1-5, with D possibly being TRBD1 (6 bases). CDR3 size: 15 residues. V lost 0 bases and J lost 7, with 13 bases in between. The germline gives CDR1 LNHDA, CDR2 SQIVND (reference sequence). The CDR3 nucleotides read TGTGCCAGTAGTATAGACCAGGGGAGCCGCCAGCCCCAGCATTTT. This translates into CASSIDQGSRQPQHF.

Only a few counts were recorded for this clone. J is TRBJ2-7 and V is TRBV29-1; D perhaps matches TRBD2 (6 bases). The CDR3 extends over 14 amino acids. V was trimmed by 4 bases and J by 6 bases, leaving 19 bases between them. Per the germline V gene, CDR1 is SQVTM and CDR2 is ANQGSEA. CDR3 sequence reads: CSVGSLGGGSEQYF. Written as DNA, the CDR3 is TGCAGCGTTGGATCTTTAGGAGGAGGGAGCGAGCAGTACTTC.

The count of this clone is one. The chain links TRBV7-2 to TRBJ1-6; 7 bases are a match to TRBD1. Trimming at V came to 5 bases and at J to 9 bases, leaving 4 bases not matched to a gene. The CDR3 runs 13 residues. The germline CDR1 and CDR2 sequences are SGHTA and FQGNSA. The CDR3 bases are TGTGCCAGCAGCATCCGGACAGGTTCACCCCTCCACTTT. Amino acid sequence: CASSIRTGSPLHF.

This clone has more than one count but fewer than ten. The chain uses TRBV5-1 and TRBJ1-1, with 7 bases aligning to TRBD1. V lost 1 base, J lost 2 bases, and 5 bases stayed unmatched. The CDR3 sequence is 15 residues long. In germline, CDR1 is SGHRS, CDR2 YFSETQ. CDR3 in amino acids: CASSLITGANTEAFF. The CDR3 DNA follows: TGCGCCAGCAGCTTGATAACAGGGGCCAACACTGAAGCTTTCTTT.

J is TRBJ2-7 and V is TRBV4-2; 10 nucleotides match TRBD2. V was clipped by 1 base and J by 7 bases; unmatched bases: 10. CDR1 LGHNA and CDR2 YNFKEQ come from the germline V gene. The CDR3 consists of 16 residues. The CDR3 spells CASSQAGLAGAKEQYF. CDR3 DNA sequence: TGTGCCAGCAGCCAAGCCGGCCTAGCGGGAGCGAAGGAGCAGTACTTC.

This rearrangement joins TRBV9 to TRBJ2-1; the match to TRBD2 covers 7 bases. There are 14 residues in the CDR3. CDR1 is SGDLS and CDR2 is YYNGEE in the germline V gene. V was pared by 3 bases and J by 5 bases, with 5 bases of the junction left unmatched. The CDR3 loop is CASSAVTSHNEQFF. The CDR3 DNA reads TGTGCCAGCAGCGCCGTGACTAGCCACAATGAGCAGTTCTTC. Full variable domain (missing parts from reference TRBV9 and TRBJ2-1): DSGVTQTPKHLITATGQRVTLRCSPRSGDLSVYWYQQSLDQGLQFLIQYYNGEERAKGNILERFSAQQFPDLHSELNLSSLELGDSALYFCASSAVTSHNEQFFGPGTRLTVL.

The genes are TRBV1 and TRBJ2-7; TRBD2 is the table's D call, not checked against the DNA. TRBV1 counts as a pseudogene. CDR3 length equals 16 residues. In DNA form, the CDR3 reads TGCACCAGCAGCCAAGAAACTAGCAGGTTCTCCTACGAGCAGTACTTC. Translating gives CTSSQETSRFSYEQYF.

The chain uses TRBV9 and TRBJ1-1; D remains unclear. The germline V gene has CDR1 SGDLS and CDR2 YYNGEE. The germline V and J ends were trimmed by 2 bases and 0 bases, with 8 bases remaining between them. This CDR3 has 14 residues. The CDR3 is CASSVAGMNTEAFF. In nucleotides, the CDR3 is TGTGCCAGCAGCGTGGCGGGAATGAACACTGAAGCTTTCTTT.

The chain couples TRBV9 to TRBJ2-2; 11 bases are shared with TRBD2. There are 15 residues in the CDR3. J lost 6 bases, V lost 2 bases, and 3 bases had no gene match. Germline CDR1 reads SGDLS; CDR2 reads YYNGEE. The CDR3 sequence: CASSVSGRVAGELFF. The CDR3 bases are TGTGCCAGCAGCGTTAGCGGGAGGGTCGCCGGGGAGCTGTTTTTT.

The CDR3 sequence: CASSIRQGMNNSPLHF. CDR3 nucleotide sequence: TGTGCCAGCAGTATCCGTCAGGGGATGAATAATTCACCCCTCCACTTT. The rearrangement joins TRBV28 to TRBJ1-6; D perhaps matches TRBD1 (6 bases). The germline CDR1 and CDR2 sequences are MDHEN and SYDVKM. The CDR3 is 16 residues long. V shed 5 bases and J shed 5 bases, with 16 bases lying between them.

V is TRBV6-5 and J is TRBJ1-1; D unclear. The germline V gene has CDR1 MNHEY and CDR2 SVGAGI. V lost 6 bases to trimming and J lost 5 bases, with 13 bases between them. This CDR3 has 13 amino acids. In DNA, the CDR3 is TGTGCCAGCAGCCAAATCCGAGGGACTGAAGCTTTCTTT. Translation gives CASSQIRGTEAFF.

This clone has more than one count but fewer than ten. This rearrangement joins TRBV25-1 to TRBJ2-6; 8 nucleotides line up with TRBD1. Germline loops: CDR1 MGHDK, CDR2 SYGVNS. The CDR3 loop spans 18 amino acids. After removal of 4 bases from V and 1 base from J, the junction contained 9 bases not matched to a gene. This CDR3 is CASSGRDRRSSGANVLTF. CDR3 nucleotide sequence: TGTGCCAGCAGTGGGAGGGACAGGCGATCATCTGGGGCCAACGTCCTGACTTTC.